The TCR beta chain described here comes from a study of T cell changes during pregnancy in multiple sclerosis. Clones were sequenced by immunoSEQ multiplex PCR, and TCRdb holds only the in-frame ones, with some missing. The repertoire holds about 85,000 clones, with 91% as singletons. The CDR3 covers 14 residues. CDR1 and CDR2 from the germline V gene are SGDLS and YYNGEE. The V and J ends lost 4 bases and 5 bases respectively, with 14 bases between them. This chain joins TRBV9 and TRBJ2-3; D is uncertain. This specimen was peripheral blood, taken in the first trimester of pregnancy. The sequence was obtained from a female donor with multiple sclerosis, enrolled in a pregnancy study. The CDR3 loop is CASSSRGSLDTQYF. CDR3 DNA sequence: TGTGCCAGCAGCTCCCGCGGATCGTTAGATACGCAGTATTTT.